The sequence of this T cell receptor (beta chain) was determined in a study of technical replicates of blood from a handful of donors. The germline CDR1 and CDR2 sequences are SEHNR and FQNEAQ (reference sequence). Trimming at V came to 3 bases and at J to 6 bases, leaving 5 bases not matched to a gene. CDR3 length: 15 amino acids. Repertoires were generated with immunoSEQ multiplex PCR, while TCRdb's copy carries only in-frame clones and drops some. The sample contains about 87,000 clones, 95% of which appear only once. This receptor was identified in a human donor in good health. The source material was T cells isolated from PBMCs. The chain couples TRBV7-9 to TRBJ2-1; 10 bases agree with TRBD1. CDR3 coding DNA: TGTGCCAGCAGCTTGGGGACAGGGGTATTCAATGAGCAGTTCTTC. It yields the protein CASSLGTGVFNEQFF. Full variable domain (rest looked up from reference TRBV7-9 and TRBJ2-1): DTGVSQNPRHKITKRGQNVTFRCDPISEHNRLYWYRQTLGQGPEFLTYFQNEAQLEKSRLLSDRFSAERPKGSFSTLEIQRTEQGDSAMYLCASSLGTGVFNEQFFGPGTRLTVL.